Following are 7 T cell receptor beta chains from one sample sequenced in a study of blood T cell repertoires in COVID-19. TCRdb's copy holds only in-frame clones and misses some; the assay was immunoSEQ multiplex PCR. Found here are about 200,000 clones, around 87% of them singletons; the top ten hold about 6%. Material: peripheral blood. These TCRs come from a man aged 60 to 75 who had recovered from COVID-19.

The gene calls are TRBV5-1 and TRBJ2-7; 9 bases line up with TRBD2. CDR1 is SGHRS and CDR2 is YFSETQ in the germline V gene. The CDR3 has 14 amino acids. The V segment lost 4 bases and the J segment 0 bases; nucleotides outside the gene matches: 2. The CDR3 protein is CASSISGSSYEQYF. Written as DNA, the CDR3 is TGCGCCAGCAGCATTAGCGGGAGCTCCTACGAGCAGTACTTC. Complete variable domain (other parts from reference TRBV5-1 and TRBJ2-7): KAGVTQTPRYLIKTRGQQVTLSCSPISGHRSVSWYQQTPGQGLQFLFEYFSETQRNKGNFPGRFSGRQFSNSRSEMNVSTLELGDSALYLCASSISGSSYEQYFGPGTRLTVT.

The gene calls are TRBV5-1 and TRBJ2-5, with 10 nucleotides matching TRBD1. The trim removed 0 bases at V and 5 bases at J, leaving 10 bases unmatched. The CDR3 covers 17 residues. Germline loops: CDR1 SGHRS, CDR2 YFSETQ. CDR3 region: CASSLDPGQGFWETQYF. The CDR3 nucleotides read TGCGCCAGCAGCTTGGATCCGGGACAGGGGTTTTGGGAGACCCAGTACTTC.

The genes are TRBV5-1 and TRBJ2-1; 7 nucleotides match TRBD2. CDR3 length: 15 amino acids. V lost 2 bases, J lost 1 base, and 3 bases stayed unmatched. Germline CDR1 reads SGHRS; CDR2 reads YFSETQ. CDR3 in DNA: TGCGCCAGCAGCTTAAGCGGGACTTCCTACAATGAGCAGTTCTTC. Amino acids: CASSLSGTSYNEQFF.

The chain combines TRBV7-9 with TRBJ2-6, with TRBD1 as a possible D gene (5 bases). V was pared by 6 bases and J by 4 bases, with 13 bases between. From germline, CDR1 is SEHNR and CDR2 FQNEAQ (reference sequence). The CDR3 totals 15 residues. The CDR3 region has the DNA TGTGCCAGCAGTCAACGACAGACCGGGGCCAACGTCCTGACTTTC. This gives the protein CASSQRQTGANVLTF.

This rearrangement joins TRBV27 to TRBJ2-5; maybe TRBD1 (6 bases). The CDR3 sequence is 11 residues long. The V end was cut by 6 bases, the J end by 6 bases, with 8 bases between. CDR1 is MNHEY, CDR2 SMNVEV, per germline (reference sequence). CDR3 residues: CASSTGKTQYF. DNA of the CDR3: TGTGCCAGCAGCACAGGGAAGACCCAGTACTTC.

The rearrangement uses TRBV19 and TRBJ2-3; 8 nucleotides align to TRBD2. The CDR3 has 15 amino acids. Germline V CDR1 and CDR2: LNHDA, SQIVND (reference sequence). V dropped 0 bases and J dropped 8; count of bases not matched to a gene: 7. The CDR3: CASSIDNLAGPTQYF. The DNA of the CDR3 is TGTGCCAGTAGTATAGATAACCTAGCGGGTCCTACGCAGTATTTT.

The chain recombines TRBV7-8 with TRBJ1-5, with D maybe TRBD1 (5 bases). Germline lookup yields CDR1 SGHVS and CDR2 FQNEAQ. V was cut by 8 bases and J by 4 bases, with 18 bases left in between. CDR3 size: 15 residues. This chain's CDR3 is CASGQPGRLNQPQHF. The CDR3 DNA reads TGTGCCAGCGGACAACCCGGGCGCCTAAATCAGCCCCAGCATTTT.